This entry lists 2 T cell receptor beta chains sequenced from one sample in a study of identical twins. In TCRdb, the 5' RACE reads were re-called with MiXCR into one record per CDR3 protein. Among about 100,000 distinct CDR3 sequences, less than 6.5% were seen once, and the ten largest hold over 9.5%. Sequenced: memory T cells sorted from blood. Source of these receptors: a woman between 45 and 65 years old in good health.

This clonotype was counted many times. CDR3 amino acids: CASSQEAPGTDTDTQYF. The CDR3 DNA follows: TGTGCCAGCAGCCAAGAAGCCCCCGGGACAGACACAGATACGCAGTATTTT. This rearrangement joins TRBV3-1 to TRBJ2-3; the match to TRBD1 covers 7 bases. Germline CDR1 is LGHDT and CDR2 is YNNKEL (reference sequence). CDR3 size: 17 residues. Trimming cost V 0 bases and J 2 bases; bases outside gene matches: 8.

This clonotype has just a few counts. J is TRBJ2-1 and V is TRBV27; 16 bases are a match to TRBD2. V trimming: 3 bases; J trimming: 9 bases; junction bases outside the gene matches: 20. Germline CDR1 MNHEY, CDR2 SMNVEV (reference sequence). The CDR3 runs 21 residues. Here the CDR3 reads CASSFGGPGTSGRARFGEQFF. The DNA for the CDR3 is TGTGCCAGCAGTTTTGGGGGGCCTGGGACTAGCGGGAGGGCCCGATTTGGTGAGCAGTTCTTC.